This TCR beta chain derives from a study of blood T cells in healthy people across ages. Broader study findings: Estimated diversity, derived from one million T cells, was regarded as an underestimate. TCR beta diversity tracked closely with naive T cell percentage.

A second PCR of roughly 7 to 11 cycles used a sample-barcoded 5' primer and a J-beta primer mix. Sequencing recovered at least 2.5 million CDR3-containing paired-end reads from each sample. TCRdb processed the 5' RACE reads anew with MiXCR; each CDR3 protein has one entry. The sample lists about 840,000 distinct CDR3 sequences, 25% to 35% seen once, with roughly a tenth in the top ten. The CDR3 is made up of 15 amino acids. Germline-derived CDR1 and CDR2 are DFQATT and SNEGSKA (reference sequence). V was pared by 2 bases and J by 5 bases, with 16 bases between. A word on this clonotype: The antigen is not known.

The sample was also linked to a second study, of T cells of mothers and their children.

The chain uses TRBV20-1 and TRBJ1-5; unclear D gene. The source is a woman between 35 and 50 years old in good health. The material sequenced was blood. CDR3 protein: CSARIGASLDQPQHF. DNA for the CDR3: TGCAGTGCTAGAATTGGCGCGAGCTTGGATCAGCCCCAGCATTTT.